The rows below give T cell receptor beta chains drawn from one sample of a study of PD-1 blockade in classical Hodgkin lymphoma. The repertoire was sequenced with immunoSEQ multiplex PCR; TCRdb's copy has only in-frame clones and lacks some. The sample records fewer than 90,000 clones, over 85% being singletons. The material sequenced was peripheral blood mononuclear cells (PBMCs). The receptors come from a human donor with classical Hodgkin lymphoma. The CDR3 runs from the conserved cysteine through the conserved F or W. D genes are given only for firm matches. Clone size is shown for a subset of rows, as once, few, many or a class of expanded clone.

clone_size j_call d_call v_call cdr3_nt cdr3_aa
NA TRBJ1-2 NA TRBV19 TGTGCCAGTAGTATAAGGGGTGTTCCTGGCTACACCTTC CASSIRGVPGYTF
NA TRBJ2-7 TRBD2 TRBV19 TGTGCCAGTAGTCCCGGGGGGGGACACCTCTCCTACGAGCAGTACTTC CASSPGGGHLSYEQYF
NA TRBJ1-2 NA TRBV6-1 TGTGCCAGCACCAGAGGGGACTATGGCTACACCTTC CASTRGDYGYTF
once TRBJ2-5 NA TRBV21-1 TGTGCCAGCAGCAAAAGGAAACAGACAACAGGGGACTATGGAAAAACCCAGTACTTC CASSKRKQTTGDYGKTQYF
NA TRBJ1-2 NA TRBV28 TGTGCCAGCAGTCTAGGACAGAACTATGGCTACACCTTC CASSLGQNYGYTF
once TRBJ2-5 NA TRBV5-1 TGCGCCAGCAGCCAACCCGGGGAGACCCAGTACTTC CASSQPGETQYF
NA TRBJ2-2 NA TRBV5-1 TGCGCCAGCAGCTTAGGGGGATCCCGGAGCGGGGAGCTGTTTTTT CASSLGGSRSGELFF
once TRBJ2-7 TRBD1 TRBV11-2 TGTGCCAGCAGCCGGGACAGGGTTTCCTACGAGCAGTACTTC CASSRDRVSYEQYF
NA TRBJ2-1 NA TRBV10-1 TGCGCCAGCAGTGAGTCACCCCGACAGCCAAAGTTCTTC CASSESPRQPKFF
NA TRBJ1-2 NA TRBV19 TGTGCCAGTACCCTCTCAGGCGAGGGCCCGACCTATGGCTACACCTTC CASTLSGEGPTYGYTF
NA TRBJ2-1 NA TRBV14 TGTGCCAGCAGCCAGAGAAGAAATTTTTGGAGCAATGAGCAGTTCTTC CASSQRRNFWSNEQFF
once TRBJ2-7 NA TRBV6-6 TGTGCCAGCAGTTCGACCCCATACGAGCAGTACTTC CASSSTPYEQYF
NA TRBJ2-3 NA TRBV9 TGTGCCAGCAGCGTACGGGGACACTACACAGATACGCAGTATTTT CASSVRGHYTDTQYF
NA TRBJ2-7 NA TRBV7-9 TGTGCCAGCAGCTTAGAGTGGACCGAGCAGTACTTC CASSLEWTEQYF
NA TRBJ1-1 NA TRBV29-1 TGCAGCGTAAGGGGAAACTTGTTGAACACTGAAGCTTTCTTT CSVRGNLLNTEAFF
NA TRBJ2-3 NA TRBV7-2 TGTGCCAGCCGTGTGGTGGGTACGCAGTATTTT CASRVVGTQYF
NA TRBJ1-1 NA TRBV29-1 TGCAGCGTTGACAGGGTTTTGAACACTGAAGCTTTCTTT CSVDRVLNTEAFF
NA TRBJ1-1 NA TRBV19 TGTGCCAGTAGCCGGACAGAAAACACTGAAGCTTTCTTT CASSRTENTEAFF
NA TRBJ2-5 NA TRBV7-6 TGTGCCAGCAGCTCCCAAGAGACCCAGTACTTC CASSSQETQYF
NA TRBJ1-1 TRBD1 TRBV5-8 TGTGCCAGCAGCTTAATTGCGGGACAGGGTGAGGGGAACACTGAAGCTTTCTTT CASSLIAGQGEGNTEAFF
NA TRBJ1-3 NA TRBV11-2 TGTGCCAGCAGCCGGGGGGGGAACTCTGGAAACACCATATATTTT CASSRGGNSGNTIYF
NA TRBJ1-5 NA TRBV15 TGTGCCACCAGCCGTTGGGGGGCGAACAATCAGCCCCAGCATTTT CATSRWGANNQPQHF
NA TRBJ1-5 NA TRBV21-1 TGTGCCAGCAGCCTCTCGGTGGAGTGGAATCAGCCCCAGCATTTT CASSLSVEWNQPQHF
NA TRBJ2-7 NA TRBV9 TGTGCCAGCAGCCCTAGCTGGGGGCCATCCTACGAGCAGTACTTC CASSPSWGPSYEQYF
NA TRBJ1-5 NA TRBV10-1 TGCGCCAGCAGTGAAAAAGCAGGGGTTTATTATCAGCCCCAGCATTTT CASSEKAGVYYQPQHF
NA TRBJ1-5 NA TRBV6-1 TGTGCCAGCAGGGTCTTCCTCGGGGGGAATCAGCCCCAGCATTTT CASRVFLGGNQPQHF
NA TRBJ2-6 NA TRBV2 TGTGCCAGCTTATCCTATGTGGTACAGGGACCGATCTCTGGGGCCAACGTCCTGACTTTC CASLSYVVQGPISGANVLTF
NA TRBJ2-7 TRBD2 TRBV6-5 TGTGCCAGCAGTAAGCGGGGGGTCAACGAGCAGTACTTC CASSKRGVNEQYF
NA TRBJ2-5 NA TRBV11-2 TGTGCCAGCAGCTTTCTGGGGGCGAGGGAGACCCAGTACTTC CASSFLGARETQYF
NA TRBJ2-3 TRBD1 TRBV19 TGTGCCAGTAGTATGGGGACAGGGAAACCCTCAGATACGCAGTATTTT CASSMGTGKPSDTQYF
NA TRBJ2-7 NA TRBV5-1 TGCGCCAGCAGCTTGGGTACGGACAGACCTCGGTACTTC CASSLGTDRPRYF
NA TRBJ2-6 NA TRBV5-5 TGTGCCAGCAGTTCTGGGACCTTGGAGTATTTCTCTGGGGCCAACGTCCTGACTTTC CASSSGTLEYFSGANVLTF
NA TRBJ2-3 NA TRBV20-1 TGCAGTGCTAGAGCGGGGGAAGCGCAGTATTTT CSARAGEAQYF
NA TRBJ2-1 NA TRBV18 TGTGCCAGCTTACTTATCCCGGGACGTCTCTACAATGAGCAGTTCTTC CASLLIPGRLYNEQFF
NA TRBJ2-2 NA TRBV19 TGTGCCAGTAGTATATCAGGGGTGGACGGGGAGCTGTTTTTT CASSISGVDGELFF
NA TRBJ1-5 NA TRBV7-3 TGTGCCAGCAACAATATTTGGGGGGAGACGAGCAATCAGCCCCAGCATTTT CASNNIWGETSNQPQHF
once TRBJ2-2 TRBD1 TRBV6-1 TGTGCCAGCAACCTGGGACAGGGCGACACCGGGGAGCTGTTTTTT CASNLGQGDTGELFF
NA TRBJ1-2 NA TRBV6-4 TGTGCCAGCAGTGAAACAGGCTTCTATGGCTACACCTTC CASSETGFYGYTF
NA TRBJ2-1 NA TRBV11-1 TGTGCCAGCAGCTTGGATTATCAGGGGCGCAGGAATGAGCAGTTCTTC CASSLDYQGRRNEQFF
NA TRBJ1-1 NA TRBV15 TGTGCCACCAGCAGAGAAAAGGGTTCGAACACTGAAGCTTTCTTT CATSREKGSNTEAFF
NA TRBJ1-2 NA TRBV18 TGTGCCAGCTCACCAAAAACAGATAATGGCTACACCTTC CASSPKTDNGYTF